One and the same sample provided the 28 T cell receptor beta chains below, sequenced in a study of cytomegalovirus exposure and HLA in healthy donors. Some clones are missing from TCRdb's copy, which holds only in-frame ones; the method was immunoSEQ multiplex PCR. The sample gives about 48,000 clones, around 90% of which show up once; approximately 6.7% is in the top ten. Sequencing used PBMCs. The receptor set was obtained from a woman aged 25 to 45 in good health and CMV-seronegative.

The CDR3 loop reads CASSMTGGMNTEAFF. The CDR3 region has the DNA TGTGCCAGCAGCATGACAGGGGGCATGAACACTGAAGCTTTCTTT. The chain recombines TRBV7-8 with TRBJ1-1, with TRBD1 identical over 10 bases. The CDR3 length is 15 residues. Germline loops: CDR1 SGHVS, CDR2 FQNEAQ. Trimming cost V 5 bases and J 0 bases; bases outside gene matches: 3.

In its sample, this clone was seen once. This chain joins TRBV5-1 and TRBJ2-1; 7 nucleotides agree with TRBD2. Losses at the gene ends were 4 bases for V and 9 bases for J; bases not matched to a gene: 10. CDR1 SGHRS and CDR2 YFSETQ come from the germline V gene. The CDR3 is 14 residues long. CDR3: CASSSSGTTSEQFF. CDR3 nucleotide sequence: TGCGCCAGCAGCAGTTCCGGGACTACCAGTGAGCAGTTCTTC.

The V and J genes are TRBV5-1 and TRBJ1-2; TRBD1 agrees at 11 bases. CDR3 size: 13 residues. J gave up 5 bases and V 6 bases, and 3 bases lay outside the gene matches. From germline, CDR1 is SGHRS and CDR2 YFSETQ. The CDR3 nucleotides read TGCGCCAGCACCGGACAGGGGGCGTATGGCTACACCTTC. As protein: CASTGQGAYGYTF.

The gene calls are TRBV5-4 and TRBJ2-5; TRBD1 might be the D (6 bases). Germline V gene sequence: CDR1 SGHNT, CDR2 YYREEE (reference sequence). The CDR3 sequence is 13 residues long. The CDR3, as DNA: TGTGCATGGGCAGGGGCGGCCCAAGAGACCCAGTACTTC. Residues: CAWAGAAQETQYF.

The chain joins TRBV7-6 to TRBJ2-3; the match to TRBD2 covers 11 bases. J gave up 6 bases and V 5 bases, and 7 bases lay outside the gene matches. The CDR3 is 15 amino acids. The V gene's germline CDR1 is SGHVS and CDR2 FNYEAQ. CDR3 DNA: TGTGCCAGCAGCCCCACTAGCGGGAGCCACGATACGCAGTATTTT. Translating it yields CASSPTSGSHDTQYF.

This rearrangement joins TRBV19 to TRBJ1-5, with TRBD1 as a possible D gene (5 bases). CDR1 LNHDA and CDR2 SQIVND come from the germline V gene (reference sequence). Trimming shortened V by 8 bases and J by 0 bases, and 14 bases separated the two germline ends. The CDR3 extends over 15 amino acids. This CDR3 reads CASQTADYSNQPQHF. The DNA for the CDR3 is TGTGCCAGTCAGACAGCAGATTATAGCAATCAGCCCCAGCATTTT.

CDR3: CATSRDREIEELFF. CDR3 nucleotide sequence: TGTGCCACCAGCAGAGATCGGGAGATCGAGGAGCTGTTTTTT. This chain joins TRBV15 and TRBJ2-2; maybe TRBD2 (6 bases). The germline V gene encodes CDR1 LNHNV and CDR2 YYDKDF (reference sequence). Trimming left V 0 bases short and J 10 bases short, with 12 bases between. The length of the CDR3 is 14 residues.

This chain connects TRBV27 to TRBJ2-3; 12 bases match TRBD2. Trimming cost V 3 bases and J 2 bases; bases outside gene matches: 6. There are 17 residues in the CDR3. Germline V gene data show CDR1 as MNHEY and CDR2 as SMNVEV (reference sequence). CDR3 amino acids: CASSLGLAGTLTDTQYF. CDR3 coding DNA: TGTGCCAGCAGTTTGGGACTAGCGGGCACACTCACAGATACGCAGTATTTT.

The chain recombines TRBV19 with TRBJ2-3; 8 positions agree with TRBD1. CDR1 LNHDA and CDR2 SQIVND come from the germline V gene (reference sequence). V dropped 7 bases and J dropped 5; count of bases not matched to a gene: 2. The CDR3 length is 12 residues. Here the CDR3 reads CASNRGRDTQYF. In nucleotides, the CDR3 is TGTGCCAGTAACAGGGGGAGAGATACGCAGTATTTT.

V usage is TRBV5-1 and J usage is TRBJ2-2, with 12 bases that match TRBD2. The CDR3 has 17 amino acids. Germline V gene sequence: CDR1 SGHRS, CDR2 YFSETQ. V was pared by 4 bases and J by 7 bases, with 11 bases of the junction left unmatched. This CDR3 is CASSGSTSGSFVGELFF. CDR3 bases: TGCGCCAGCAGCGGATCGACTAGCGGGAGTTTCGTCGGGGAGCTGTTTTTT.

This sequence joins TRBV6-5 and TRBJ2-5; unclear D gene. The CDR3 spans 13 residues. Per germline, CDR1 MNHEY and CDR2 SVGAGI. V gave up 6 bases and J gave up 5 bases, with 13 bases separating them. CDR3 region: CASRQIIFETQYF. The CDR3 DNA sequence: TGTGCCAGCAGACAGATTATATTCGAGACCCAGTACTTC.

The rearrangement joins TRBV20-1 to TRBJ1-5, with D hard to call. V was shortened by 3 bases and J by 6 bases, with 6 bases between the two germline ends. Germline V gene data show CDR1 as DFQATT and CDR2 as SNEGSKA (reference sequence). This CDR3 contains 11 residues. The CDR3 reads CSASRGQPQHF. The CDR3 DNA reads TGCAGTGCTAGTCGGGGTCAGCCCCAGCATTTT.

V usage is TRBV6-5 and J usage is TRBJ1-4; tentative D call: TRBD1 (5 bases). The germline gives CDR1 MNHEY, CDR2 SVGAGI. CDR3 size: 14 residues. Trimming took 6 bases from V and 6 from J, leaving 14 bases between them. CDR3 coding DNA: TGTGCCAGCAGGGACACAGGCTGGGATGAAAAACTGTTTTTT. This codes for CASRDTGWDEKLFF.

The chain combines TRBV7-9 with TRBJ1-2; D unclear. CDR1 is SEHNR and CDR2 is FQNEAQ in the germline V gene (reference sequence). V was shortened by 5 bases and J by 7 bases, with 17 bases between the two germline ends. This CDR3 has 14 amino acids. CDR3 sequence (DNA): TGTGCCAGCAGCCCAAACTACCAGAGGAGTGGCTACACCTTC. It translates to CASSPNYQRSGYTF.

This clone was observed once. The chain uses TRBV28 and TRBJ1-4, with TRBD1 identical over 7 bases. V was clipped by 7 bases and J by 5 bases; unmatched bases: 4. Germline values: CDR1 MDHEN, CDR2 SYDVKM. The CDR3 is 13 residues long. DNA of the CDR3: TGTGCCAGCATGGGACAGCTGAATGAAAAACTGTTTTTT. Translation: CASMGQLNEKLFF.

The chain couples TRBV5-4 to TRBJ2-1; TRBD2 matches 7 bases. V lost 0 bases to trimming and J lost 9 bases; unmatched junction nucleotides: 9. The germline V gene encodes CDR1 SGHNT and CDR2 YYREEE (reference sequence). The CDR3 extends over 15 amino acids. The CDR3 coding sequence is TGTGCCAGCAGCTTGGCGGCGGGAGTATCGACTGAGCAGTTCTTC. Its translation is CASSLAAGVSTEQFF.

This chain connects TRBV14 to TRBJ2-2, with D maybe TRBD1 (6 bases). The ends were cut back, 4 bases at V and 5 bases at J, with 14 bases in the middle. The CDR3 runs 15 residues. Germline V CDR1 and CDR2: SGHDN, FVKESK. CDR3 in amino acids: CASSLRQERTGELFF. The CDR3 region has the DNA TGTGCCAGCAGCCTCAGACAGGAGCGAACCGGGGAGCTGTTTTTT.

This sequence joins TRBV27 and TRBJ2-3; D may be TRBD1 (6 bases). V dropped 7 bases and J dropped 4 bases, with 15 bases sitting between them. The CDR3 covers 14 residues. CDR1 and CDR2 from the germline V gene are MNHEY and SMNVEV (reference sequence). Here the CDR3 DNA reads TGTGCCAGCACCTCCGGACAGTGGGCAGATACGCAGTATTTT. Protein: CASTSGQWADTQYF.

V gene TRBV7-9 combines with J gene TRBJ1-5; possibly TRBD1 for D (5 bases). This CDR3 spans 16 amino acids. The germline V gene has CDR1 SEHNR and CDR2 FQNEAQ (reference sequence). Deletions cut 5 bases from V and 6 bases from J, with 20 bases between. CDR3 loop: CASSPANVRGGQPQHF. The CDR3 DNA reads TGTGCCAGCAGCCCTGCTAATGTTAGGGGTGGTCAGCCCCAGCATTTT.

This rearrangement joins TRBV10-1 to TRBJ2-7; no reliable D call. CDR1 is WNHNN, CDR2 SYGVQD, per germline (reference sequence). Trimming stripped 6 bases from V and 0 bases from J, with 15 bases between. The CDR3 is 15 amino acids. The CDR3 spells CASSDSFVSSYEQYF. The CDR3 coding sequence is TGCGCCAGCAGCGATTCGTTTGTGAGCTCCTACGAGCAGTACTTC.

This clone was found once. The CDR3 DNA reads as TGTGCCAGCAGCTCCTTAGCGGATGAGCAGTTCTTC. Protein product: CASSSLADEQFF. V is TRBV11-2 and J is TRBJ2-1, with a weak D call TRBD2 (6 bases). Germline V lookup: CDR1 SGHAT, CDR2 FQNNGV. The CDR3 totals 12 residues. V was clipped by 4 bases and J by 8 bases, with 9 bases between them. Based on the CDR3 plus reference TRBV11-2 and TRBJ2-1, the full variable domain is EAGVAQSPRYKIIEKRQSVAFWCNPISGHATLYWYQQILGQGPKLLIQFQNNGVVDDSQLPKDRFSAERLKGVDSTLKIQPAKLEDSAVYLCASSSLADEQFFGPGTRLTVL.

This clone was recorded only once. This chain joins TRBV5-4 and TRBJ2-5, with 8 bases matching TRBD2. The V segment lost 4 bases and the J segment 4 bases; nucleotides outside the gene matches: 9. This CDR3 comprises 15 residues. Germline V gives CDR1 SGHNT, CDR2 YYREEE (reference sequence). CDR3 nucleotides: TGTGCCAGCAGCCGGGGGGGGCCAGCAGGAGAGACCCAGTACTTC. Its protein is CASSRGGPAGETQYF.

The chain joins TRBV23-1 to TRBJ2-1; no firm D call. TRBV23-1 is identified as an open reading frame with a role that is uncertain. Trimming stripped 0 bases from V and 8 bases from J, with 8 bases between. This CDR3 is built from 13 residues. This chain's CDR3 is CASSQSRFDEQFF. CDR3 nucleotides: TGCGCCAGCAGTCAATCTCGGTTTGATGAGCAGTTCTTC.

This clone was picked up one time. This rearrangement joins TRBV5-1 to TRBJ2-1; 11 positions agree with TRBD2. The ends lost 4 bases at V and 7 bases at J; junction bases unmatched: 7. CDR3 length: 15 amino acids. CDR1 is SGHRS and CDR2 is YFSETQ in the germline V gene. The DNA for the CDR3 is TGCGCCAGCAGCCCCGAGACTAGCGGGATTAATGAGCAGTTCTTC. Translation: CASSPETSGINEQFF.

This chain links TRBV6-5 with TRBJ2-7; the match to TRBD2 covers 9 bases. This CDR3 is built from 13 residues. From germline, CDR1 is MNHEY and CDR2 SVGAGI. With V trimmed by 8 bases and J by 6 bases, 8 bases remained unmatched. The CDR3 DNA reads TGTGCCAGCCGGGTAGCGGGAGTTCTCGAGCAGTACTTC. This codes for CASRVAGVLEQYF.

V is TRBV27 and J is TRBJ1-3, with a possible D match to TRBD1 (5 bases). CDR1 MNHEY and CDR2 SMNVEV come from the germline V gene (reference sequence). V lost 5 bases and J 2 bases, leaving 7 bases between the germline ends. This CDR3 contains 13 residues. CDR3 nucleotide sequence: TGTGCCAGCAGTGGGGCTCCTGGAAACACCATATATTTT. It encodes CASSGAPGNTIYF.

The V gene is TRBV25-1, the J gene TRBJ1-2, with D possibly TRBD1 on 6 matching bases. The V and J ends lost 4 bases and 7 bases respectively, with 13 bases between them. CDR3 length: 13 amino acids. Germline CDR1 MGHDK, CDR2 SYGVNS. The CDR3 DNA reads as TGTGCCAGCAGTGCCGCGGGGGCATCTGGCTACACCTTC. Amino acid sequence: CASSAAGASGYTF.

This clone was detected only once. V is TRBV7-7 and J is TRBJ2-3; 7 bases are shared with TRBD1. V was clipped by 2 bases and J by 0 bases; unmatched bases: 2. This CDR3 has 15 residues. CDR1 and CDR2 from the germline V gene are SSHAT and FNYEAQ (reference sequence). The CDR3 DNA follows: TGTGCCAGCAGCTTAACGACAGGGAGCACAGATACGCAGTATTTT. It is translated as CASSLTTGSTDTQYF.